This T cell receptor (beta chain) is drawn from a study of blood T cells in healthy people across ages. Study outcomes and limitations: Age advanced and TCR beta diversity per million T cells fell, roughly linearly. Both naive CD4+ cell counts and diversity were greater in long-lived donors than in aged donors.

A word on this clonotype: Its antigen is not known.

Germline values: CDR1 MNHNS, CDR2 SASEGT. The CDR3 totals 15 residues. The V and J ends lost 3 bases and 0 bases respectively, with 8 bases between them. Researchers report isolating at least 6 million PBMCs per sample. Next came a second PCR, run for about 6 to 11 cycles, which used a sample-barcoded 5' primer along with a J-beta primer mix. Tagging of each cDNA molecule was performed by a template-switch adaptor with 12 random nucleotides. TCRdb recomputed calls from the 5' RACE reads with MiXCR, one row per CDR3 protein. The table shows hundreds of thousands of distinct CDR3 sequences, with roughly three fifths occurring only once.

The specimen sequenced was blood. The rearrangement joins TRBV6-1 to TRBJ1-4; D call uncertain. This receptor was obtained from a man between 60 and 75 years old in good health. Here the CDR3 DNA reads TGTGCCAGCAGTGAGGTCTGGTCAACTAATGAAAAACTGTTTTTT. Encoded protein: CASSEVWSTNEKLFF.